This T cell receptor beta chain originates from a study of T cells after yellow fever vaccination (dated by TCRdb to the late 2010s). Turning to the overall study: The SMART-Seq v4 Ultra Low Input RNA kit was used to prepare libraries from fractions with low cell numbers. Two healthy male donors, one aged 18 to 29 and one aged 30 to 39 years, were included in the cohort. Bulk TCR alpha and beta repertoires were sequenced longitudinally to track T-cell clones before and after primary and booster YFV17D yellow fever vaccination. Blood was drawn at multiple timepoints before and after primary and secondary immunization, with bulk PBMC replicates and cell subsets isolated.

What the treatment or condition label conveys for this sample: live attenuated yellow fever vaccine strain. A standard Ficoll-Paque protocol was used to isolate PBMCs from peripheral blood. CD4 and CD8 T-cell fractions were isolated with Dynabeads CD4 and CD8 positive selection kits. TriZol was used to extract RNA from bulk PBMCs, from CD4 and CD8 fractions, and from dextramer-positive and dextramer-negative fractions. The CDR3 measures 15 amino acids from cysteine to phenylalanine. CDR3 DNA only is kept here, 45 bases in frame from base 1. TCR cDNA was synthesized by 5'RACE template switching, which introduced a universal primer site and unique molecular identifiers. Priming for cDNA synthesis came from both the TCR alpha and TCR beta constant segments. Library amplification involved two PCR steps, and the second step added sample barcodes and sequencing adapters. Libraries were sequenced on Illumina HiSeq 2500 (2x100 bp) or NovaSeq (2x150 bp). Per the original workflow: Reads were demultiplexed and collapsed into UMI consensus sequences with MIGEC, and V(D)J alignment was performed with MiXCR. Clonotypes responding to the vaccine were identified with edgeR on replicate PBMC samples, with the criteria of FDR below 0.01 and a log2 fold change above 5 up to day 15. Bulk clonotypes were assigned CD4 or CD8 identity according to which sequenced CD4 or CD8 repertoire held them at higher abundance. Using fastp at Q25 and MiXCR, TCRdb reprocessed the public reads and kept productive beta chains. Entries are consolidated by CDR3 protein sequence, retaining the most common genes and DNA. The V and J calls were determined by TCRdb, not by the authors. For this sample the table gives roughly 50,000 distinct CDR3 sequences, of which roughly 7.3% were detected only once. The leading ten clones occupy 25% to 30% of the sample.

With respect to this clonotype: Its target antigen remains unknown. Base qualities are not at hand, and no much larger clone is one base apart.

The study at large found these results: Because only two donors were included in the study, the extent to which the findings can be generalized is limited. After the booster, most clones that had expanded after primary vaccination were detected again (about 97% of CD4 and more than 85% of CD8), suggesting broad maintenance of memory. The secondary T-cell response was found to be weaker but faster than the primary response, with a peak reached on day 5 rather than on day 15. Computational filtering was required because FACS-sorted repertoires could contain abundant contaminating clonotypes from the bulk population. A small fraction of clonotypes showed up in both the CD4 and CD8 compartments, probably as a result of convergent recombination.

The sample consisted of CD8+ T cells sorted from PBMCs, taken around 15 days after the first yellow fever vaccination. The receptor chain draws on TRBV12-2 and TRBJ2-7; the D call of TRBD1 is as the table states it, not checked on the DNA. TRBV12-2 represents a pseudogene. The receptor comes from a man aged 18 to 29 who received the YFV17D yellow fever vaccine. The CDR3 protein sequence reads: CASRLTRGDHHEQYF. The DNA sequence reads TGTGCAAGTCGCTTAACCAGGGGAGACCATCACGAGCAGTACTTC.